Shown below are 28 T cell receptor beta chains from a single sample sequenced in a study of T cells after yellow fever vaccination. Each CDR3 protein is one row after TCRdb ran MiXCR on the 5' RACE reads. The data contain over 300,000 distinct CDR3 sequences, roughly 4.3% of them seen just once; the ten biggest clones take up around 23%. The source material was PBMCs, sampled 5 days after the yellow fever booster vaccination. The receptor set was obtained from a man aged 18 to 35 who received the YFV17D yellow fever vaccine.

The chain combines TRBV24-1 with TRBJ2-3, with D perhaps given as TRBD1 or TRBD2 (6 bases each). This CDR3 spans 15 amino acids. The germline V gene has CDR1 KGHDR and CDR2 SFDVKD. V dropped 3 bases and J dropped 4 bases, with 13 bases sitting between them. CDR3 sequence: CATSDTTGAADTQYF. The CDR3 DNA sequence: TGTGCCACCAGTGATACCACGGGGGCGGCAGATACGCAGTATTTT.

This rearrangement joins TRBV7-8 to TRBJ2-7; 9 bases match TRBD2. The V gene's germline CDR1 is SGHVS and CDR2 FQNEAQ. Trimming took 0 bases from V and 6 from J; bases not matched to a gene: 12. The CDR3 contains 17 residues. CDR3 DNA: TGTGCCAGCAGCTTAGCGTTCGGTAGCGGGGGTTTCGGCGAGCAGTACTTC. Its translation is CASSLAFGSGGFGEQYF.

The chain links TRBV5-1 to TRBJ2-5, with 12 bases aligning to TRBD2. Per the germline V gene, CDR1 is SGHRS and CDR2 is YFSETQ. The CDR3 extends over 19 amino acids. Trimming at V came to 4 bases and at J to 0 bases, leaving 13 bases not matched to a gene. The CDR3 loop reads CASSQHPSGGGRYQETQYF. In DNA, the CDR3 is TGCGCCAGCAGCCAGCACCCTAGCGGGGGGGGACGGTACCAAGAGACCCAGTACTTC.

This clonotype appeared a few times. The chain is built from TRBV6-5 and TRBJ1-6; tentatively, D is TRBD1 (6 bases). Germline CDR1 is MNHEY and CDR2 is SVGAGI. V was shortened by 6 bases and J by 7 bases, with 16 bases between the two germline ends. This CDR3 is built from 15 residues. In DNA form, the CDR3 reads TGTGCCAGCAGCCGGGCAGGGGTGGGAAATTCACCCCTCCACTTT. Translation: CASSRAGVGNSPLHF.

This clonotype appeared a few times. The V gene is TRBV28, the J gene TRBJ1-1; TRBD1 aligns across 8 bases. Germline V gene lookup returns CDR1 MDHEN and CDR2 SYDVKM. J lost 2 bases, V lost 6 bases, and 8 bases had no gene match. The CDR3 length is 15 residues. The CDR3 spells CASSPWDRKNTEAFF. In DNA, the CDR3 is TGTGCCAGCAGCCCTTGGGACAGGAAAAACACTGAAGCTTTCTTT.

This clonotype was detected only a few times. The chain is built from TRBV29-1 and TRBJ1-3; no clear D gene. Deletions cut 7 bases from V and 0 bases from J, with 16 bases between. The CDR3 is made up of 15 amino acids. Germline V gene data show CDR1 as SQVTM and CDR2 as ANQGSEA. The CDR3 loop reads CSGLGGGDSGNTIYF. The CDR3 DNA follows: TGCAGCGGTTTGGGCGGCGGAGACTCTGGAAACACCATATATTTT. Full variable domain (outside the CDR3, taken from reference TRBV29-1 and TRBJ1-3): SAVISQKPSRDICQRGTSLTIQCQVDSQVTMMFWYRQQPGQSLTLIATANQGSEATYESGFVIDKFPISRPNLTFSTLTVSNMSPEDSSIYLCSGLGGGDSGNTIYFGEGSWLTVV.

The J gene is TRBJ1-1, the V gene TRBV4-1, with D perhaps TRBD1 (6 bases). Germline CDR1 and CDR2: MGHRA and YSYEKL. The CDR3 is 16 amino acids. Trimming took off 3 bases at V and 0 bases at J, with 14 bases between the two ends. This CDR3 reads CASSQTLDRMNTEAFF. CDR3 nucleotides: TGCGCCAGCAGCCAGACCCTGGACAGAATGAACACTGAAGCTTTCTTT.

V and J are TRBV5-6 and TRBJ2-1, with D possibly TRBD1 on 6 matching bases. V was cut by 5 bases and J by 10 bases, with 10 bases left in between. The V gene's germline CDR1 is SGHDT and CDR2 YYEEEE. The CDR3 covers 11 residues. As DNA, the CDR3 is TGTGCCAGCAGTTACAGGGACGAGCAGTTCTTC. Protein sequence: CASSYRDEQFF.

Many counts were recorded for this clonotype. The CDR3 DNA reads as TGCAGTGCAAAACTTACAGGGGACGGTTGCTGCACTGAAGCTTTCTTT. Translated, it gives CSAKLTGDGCCTEAFF. The chain carries TRBV20-1 and TRBJ1-1; 7 positions agree with TRBD1. The J segment lost 4 bases and the V segment lost 6 bases, leaving 17 bases of the junction unmatched. The germline gives CDR1 DFQATT, CDR2 SNEGSKA (reference sequence). This CDR3 spans 16 amino acids.

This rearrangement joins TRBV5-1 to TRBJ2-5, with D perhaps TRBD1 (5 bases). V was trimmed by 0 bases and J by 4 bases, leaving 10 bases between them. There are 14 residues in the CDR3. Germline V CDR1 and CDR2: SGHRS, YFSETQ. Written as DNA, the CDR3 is TGCGCCAGCAGCTTGGACGGACATACAGAGACCCAGTACTTC. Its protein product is CASSLDGHTETQYF.

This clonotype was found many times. The CDR3 sequence: CASSWRGYTGELFF. CDR3 bases: TGTGCCAGCAGTTGGCGGGGGTACACCGGGGAGCTGTTTTTT. This chain joins TRBV6-2 or TRBV6-3 and TRBJ2-2; the match to TRBD2 covers 7 bases. V lost 4 bases to trimming and J lost 3 bases; unmatched junction nucleotides: 2. Germline loops: CDR1 MNHEY, CDR2 SVGEGT. The CDR3 extends over 14 amino acids.

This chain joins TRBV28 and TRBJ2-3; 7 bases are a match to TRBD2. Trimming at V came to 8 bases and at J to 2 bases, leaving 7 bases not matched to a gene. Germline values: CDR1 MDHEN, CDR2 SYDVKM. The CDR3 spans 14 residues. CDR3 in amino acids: CASFPGGSTDTQYF. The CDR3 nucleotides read TGTGCCAGCTTCCCGGGGGGTTCCACAGATACGCAGTATTTT.

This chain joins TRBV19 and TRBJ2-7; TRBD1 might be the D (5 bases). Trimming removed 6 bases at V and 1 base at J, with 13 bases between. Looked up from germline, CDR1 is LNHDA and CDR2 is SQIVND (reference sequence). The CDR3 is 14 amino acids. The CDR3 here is CASSYQGLSYEQYF. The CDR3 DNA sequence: TGTGCCAGTAGCTATCAGGGCCTATCCTACGAGCAGTACTTC.

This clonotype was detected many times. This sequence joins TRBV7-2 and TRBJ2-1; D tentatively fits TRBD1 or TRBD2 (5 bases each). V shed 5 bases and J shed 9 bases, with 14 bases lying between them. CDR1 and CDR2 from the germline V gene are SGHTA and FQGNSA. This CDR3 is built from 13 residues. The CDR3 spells CASSQSRDGEQFF. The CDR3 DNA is TGTGCCAGCAGCCAAAGTAGGGACGGTGAGCAGTTCTTC.

CDR3 in amino acids: CASSRTGQGGEKLFF. The CDR3 DNA reads TGTGCCAGCAGCCGAACCGGACAGGGAGGTGAAAAACTGTTTTTT. The chain is built from TRBV12-3 or TRBV12-4 and TRBJ1-4, with 8 bases that match TRBD1. The trim removed 6 bases at V and 7 bases at J, leaving 10 bases unmatched. The CDR3 is 15 residues long.

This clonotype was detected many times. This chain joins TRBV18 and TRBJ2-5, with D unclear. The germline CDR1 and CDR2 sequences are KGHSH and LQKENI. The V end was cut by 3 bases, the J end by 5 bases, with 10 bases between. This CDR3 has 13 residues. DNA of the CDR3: TGTGCCAGCTCACCTACGAATGGGGAGACCCAGTACTTC. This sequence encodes CASSPTNGETQYF.

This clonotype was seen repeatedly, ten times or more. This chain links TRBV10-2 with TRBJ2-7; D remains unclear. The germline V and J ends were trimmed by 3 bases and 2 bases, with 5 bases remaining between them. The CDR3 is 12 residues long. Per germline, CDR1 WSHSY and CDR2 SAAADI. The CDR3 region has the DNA TGCGCCAGCAGTGATCCCCCCTACGAGCAGTACTTC. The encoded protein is CASSDPPYEQYF.

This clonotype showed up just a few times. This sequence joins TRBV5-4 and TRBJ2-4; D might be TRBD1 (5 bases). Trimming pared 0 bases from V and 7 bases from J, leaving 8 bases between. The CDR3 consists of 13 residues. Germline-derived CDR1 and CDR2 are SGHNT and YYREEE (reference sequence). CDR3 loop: CASSLEGVNIQYF. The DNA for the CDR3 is TGTGCCAGCAGCTTGGAAGGGGTGAACATTCAGTACTTC.

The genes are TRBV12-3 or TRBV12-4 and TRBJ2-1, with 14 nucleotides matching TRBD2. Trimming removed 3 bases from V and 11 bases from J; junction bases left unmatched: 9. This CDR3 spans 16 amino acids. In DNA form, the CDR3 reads TGTGCCAGCAGTTTCGGGACTAGCGGGGGAAAAATGAAGCAGTTCTTC. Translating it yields CASSFGTSGGKMKQFF.

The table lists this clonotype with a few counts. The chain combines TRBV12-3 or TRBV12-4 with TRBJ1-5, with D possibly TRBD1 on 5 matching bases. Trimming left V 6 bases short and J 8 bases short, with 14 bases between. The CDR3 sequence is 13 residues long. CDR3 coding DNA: TGTGCCAGCAGACACGGGGGGATCGAGCCCCAGCATTTT. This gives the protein CASRHGGIEPQHF.

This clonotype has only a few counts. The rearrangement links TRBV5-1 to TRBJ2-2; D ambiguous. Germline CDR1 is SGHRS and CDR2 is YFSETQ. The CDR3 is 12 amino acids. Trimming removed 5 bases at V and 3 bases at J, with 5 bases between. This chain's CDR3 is CASRDHTGELFF. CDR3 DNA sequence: TGCGCCAGCAGGGACCACACCGGGGAGCTGTTTTTT. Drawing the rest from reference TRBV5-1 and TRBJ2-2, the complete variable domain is KAGVTQTPRYLIKTRGQQVTLSCSPISGHRSVSWYQQTPGQGLQFLFEYFSETQRNKGNFPGRFSGRQFSNSRSEMNVSTLELGDSALYLCASRDHTGELFFGEGSRLTVL.

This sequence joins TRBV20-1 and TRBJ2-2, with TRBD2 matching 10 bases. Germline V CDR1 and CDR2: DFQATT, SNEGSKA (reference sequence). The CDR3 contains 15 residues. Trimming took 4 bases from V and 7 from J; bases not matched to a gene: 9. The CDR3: CSANPAGGPSGELFF. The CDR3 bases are TGCAGTGCTAACCCAGCGGGGGGGCCGAGCGGGGAGCTGTTTTTT.

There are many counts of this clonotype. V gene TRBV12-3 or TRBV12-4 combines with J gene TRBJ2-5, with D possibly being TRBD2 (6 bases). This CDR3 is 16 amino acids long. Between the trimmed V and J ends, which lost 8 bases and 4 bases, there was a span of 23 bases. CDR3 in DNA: TGTGCCAGCGGGCGAGGCGGGGCCTCGGCCCGAGAGACCCAGTACTTC. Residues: CASGRGGASARETQYF.

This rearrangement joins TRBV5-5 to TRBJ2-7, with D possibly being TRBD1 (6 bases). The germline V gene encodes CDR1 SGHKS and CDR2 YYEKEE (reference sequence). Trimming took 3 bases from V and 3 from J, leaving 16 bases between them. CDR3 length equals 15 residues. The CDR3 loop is CASSYYAGAIYEQYV. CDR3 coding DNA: TGTGCCAGCAGCTATTACGCAGGGGCCATCTACGAGCAGTACGTC.

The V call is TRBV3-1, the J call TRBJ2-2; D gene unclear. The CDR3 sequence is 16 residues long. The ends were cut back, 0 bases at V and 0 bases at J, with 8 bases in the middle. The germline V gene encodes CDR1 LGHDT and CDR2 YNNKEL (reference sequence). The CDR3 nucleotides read TGTGCCAGCAGCCAAGAACCAGCATCGAACACCGGGGAGCTGTTTTTT. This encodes CASSQEPASNTGELFF.

The CDR3, as DNA: TGTGCCAGCAGTTTTAAAACGGGACAGGCAACGGCTAACTATGGCTACACCTTC. Translation: CASSFKTGQATANYGYTF. This chain links TRBV27 with TRBJ1-2; the match to TRBD1 covers 8 bases. V was pared by 3 bases and J by 0 bases, with 12 bases of the junction left unmatched. This CDR3 comprises 18 residues. The germline gives CDR1 MNHEY, CDR2 SMNVEV (reference sequence).

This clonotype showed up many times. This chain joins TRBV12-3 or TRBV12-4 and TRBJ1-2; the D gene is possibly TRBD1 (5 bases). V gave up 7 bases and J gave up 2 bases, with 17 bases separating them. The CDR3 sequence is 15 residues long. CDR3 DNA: TGTGCCAGCAATAAAAGGGGTCCCTCCAACTATGGCTACACCTTC. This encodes CASNKRGPSNYGYTF.

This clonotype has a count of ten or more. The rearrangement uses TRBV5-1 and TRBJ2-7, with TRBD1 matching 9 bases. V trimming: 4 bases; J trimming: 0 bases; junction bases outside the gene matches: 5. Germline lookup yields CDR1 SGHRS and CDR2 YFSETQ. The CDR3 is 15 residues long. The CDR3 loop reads CASSLGQGSSYEQYF. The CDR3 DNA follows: TGCGCCAGCAGCCTAGGACAGGGGAGCTCCTACGAGCAGTACTTC.